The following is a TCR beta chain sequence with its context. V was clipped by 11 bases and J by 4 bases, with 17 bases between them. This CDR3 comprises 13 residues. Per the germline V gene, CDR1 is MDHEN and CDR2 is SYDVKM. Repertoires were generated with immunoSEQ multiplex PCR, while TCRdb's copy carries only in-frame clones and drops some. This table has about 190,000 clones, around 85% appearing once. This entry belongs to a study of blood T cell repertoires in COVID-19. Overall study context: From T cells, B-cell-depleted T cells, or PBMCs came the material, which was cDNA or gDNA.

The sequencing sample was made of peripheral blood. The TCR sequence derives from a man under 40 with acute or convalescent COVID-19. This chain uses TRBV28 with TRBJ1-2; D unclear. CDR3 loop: CAVRPRHPYGYTF. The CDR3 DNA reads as TGTGCCGTACGTCCGAGACACCCCTATGGCTACACCTTC.